This T cell receptor beta chain was documented in a study of blood T cell repertoires in COVID-19. The method was immunoSEQ multiplex PCR; TCRdb's version includes in-frame clones alone and lacks a portion of them. The top ten clones hold 5.4% of a sample with roughly 140,000 clones, around 87% of them seen once. Trimming left V 4 bases short and J 4 bases short, with 8 bases between. In germline, CDR1 is LNHDA, CDR2 SQIVND (reference sequence). CDR3 length equals 12 residues. This clonotype was sampled from a human donor in a cohort sampled during active COVID-19. Sequenced material: peripheral blood. The chain uses TRBV19 and TRBJ2-7, with TRBD1 as a possible D gene (6 bases). CDR3 sequence (DNA): TGTGCCAGTAGTACCGACAGGTACGAGCAGTACTTC. Its translation is CASSTDRYEQYF. Complete variable domain (other parts from reference TRBV19 and TRBJ2-7): DGGITQSPKYLFRKEGQNVTLSCEQNLNHDAMYWYRQDPGQGLRLIYYSQIVNDFQKGDIAEGYSVSREKKESFPLTVTSAQKNPTAFYLCASSTDRYEQYFGPGTRLTVT.